This is a list of T cell receptor beta chains from one sample in a study of blood T cell repertoires in COVID-19. The data were produced by immunoSEQ multiplex PCR, yet TCRdb's version contains in-frame clones alone and is incomplete. The table includes hundreds of thousands of clones, 85% to 90% detected once. Sequencing was done on a sample of peripheral blood. The receptors originated from a woman in her fifties or sixties with COVID-19, enrolled during active disease. Both conserved end residues are part of each CDR3. A D gene is named only where the DNA matches it firmly.

j_call d_call v_call cdr3_aa
TRBJ2-7 . TRBV9 CASSVEGTYEQYF
TRBJ1-6 TRBD1 TRBV30 CAWRGQGASPLHF
TRBJ2-1 . TRBV29-1 CAADKANEQFF
TRBJ2-7 . TRBV5-4 CASSWLGGKGEQYF
TRBJ1-1 . TRBV7-2 CASSFWTTNTEAFF
TRBJ1-5 . TRBV19 CASSMGLGNQPQHF
TRBJ2-2 . TRBV7-6 CASSWGQNTGELFF
TRBJ1-2 . TRBV19 CASTAGAGGYTF
TRBJ1-2 . TRBV7-9 CASSAGMNYGYTF
TRBJ2-7 . TRBV5-6 CASSLRQAMEQYF
TRBJ2-3 . TRBV5-4 CASSDPGTGRTDTQYF
TRBJ1-2 . TRBV13 CASSLGSGSGGYTF
TRBJ1-1 . TRBV27 CASSLGGQGYTEAFF
TRBJ2-7 . TRBV6-2/TRBV6-3 CASSKTHTYEQYF
TRBJ1-2 . TRBV6-6 CASSPSQGYGYTF
TRBJ1-3 . TRBV7-2 CASSSLPPGVSGNTIYF
TRBJ1-6 TRBD1 TRBV19 CASSPGQGSKSPLHF
TRBJ1-2 TRBD1 TRBV9 CASSATLHRGDGYTF
TRBJ1-3 . TRBV3-1/TRBV3-2 CASSQEFLSGNTIYF
TRBJ2-1 TRBD2 TRBV5-1 CASSRTSGGPNEQFF
TRBJ1-5 . TRBV28 CASSPGSWKPQHF
TRBJ2-3 . TRBV6-2/TRBV6-3 CASSYSRLASTDTQYF
TRBJ2-7 TRBD2 TRBV4-1 CASSRGGLLSYEQYF
TRBJ2-3 TRBD2 TRBV27 CASSPPGTSGTDTQYF
TRBJ1-5 . TRBV28 CASHRQTYSNQPQHF
TRBJ1-4 . TRBV9 CASSETGPGEKLFF
TRBJ2-7 TRBD1 TRBV6-4 CASSGTGGIYEQYF
TRBJ2-3 TRBD2 TRBV5-1 CASSTGLAGTDTQYF